A single sample is the source of the 26 T cell receptor beta chains below, sequenced in a study of T cell repertoires in cytomegalovirus infection (dated by TCRdb to between 2017 and 2020). The treatment or condition label, as the study defines it: in vitro stimulation with specific CMV peptide epitopes to enrich CMV-specific T cells. Their target antigens are unknown. The listed sequencing device is Illumina HiSeq 1500. TCRdb reran the public reads through fastp at Q25 and MiXCR, keeping productive beta chains. Identical CDR3 protein sequences are pooled into one entry, listed with their most common genes and DNA. The sample table lists some 220,000 distinct CDR3 sequences, less than 50% of them with a count of one. The top ten constitute about 60% of the sample. The sequences come from CD8+ T cells from cultured PBMCs, collected from culture after CMV antigen stimulation. These receptors came from a human donor in good health (CMV status not recorded). Some clones in this sample may be carry-over from other donors' samples.

The V call is TRBV4-1, the J call TRBJ2-7; 8 nucleotides match TRBD1. This CDR3 is built from 14 residues. Germline lookup yields CDR1 MGHRA and CDR2 YSYEKL. The ends lost 1 base at V and 6 bases at J; junction bases unmatched: 5. Here the CDR3 reads CASSQARGRVEQYF. The CDR3 DNA reads TGCGCCAGCAGCCAAGCCAGGGGGCGCGTCGAGCAGTACTTC.

This clonotype was found many times. Here the CDR3 reads CASSPGNEQFF. CDR3 nucleotide sequence: TGTGCCAGCAGCCCTGGCAATGAGCAGTTCTTC. The gene calls are TRBV7-9 and TRBJ2-1; no clear D. Trimming stripped 5 bases from V and 6 bases from J, with 5 bases between. Germline values: CDR1 SEHNR, CDR2 FQNEAQ (reference sequence). The CDR3 extends over 11 amino acids.

The chain recombines TRBV5-1 with TRBJ1-4; no definite D call. Germline CDR1 reads SGHRS; CDR2 reads YFSETQ. This CDR3 contains 14 residues. Trimming stripped 4 bases from V and 0 bases from J, with 7 bases between. The CDR3 is CASSERATNEKLFF. CDR3 sequence (DNA): TGCGCCAGCAGCGAGAGAGCAACTAATGAAAAACTGTTTTTT.

A few counts support this clonotype. This chain joins TRBV7-9 and TRBJ2-1, with 15 bases identical to TRBD2. This CDR3 region has 16 residues. V was pared by 8 bases and J by 5 bases, with 7 bases of the junction left unmatched. Germline V gives CDR1 SEHNR, CDR2 FQNEAQ (reference sequence). Written as DNA, the CDR3 is TGTGCCAGCTTAGGACTAGCGGGGGGGCCCGACAATGAGCAGTTCTTC. Its protein product is CASLGLAGGPDNEQFF.

This rearrangement joins TRBV5-1 to TRBJ2-1, with D maybe TRBD2 (6 bases). Germline values: CDR1 SGHRS, CDR2 YFSETQ. CDR3 length: 15 residues. V dropped 5 bases and J dropped 2 bases, with 14 bases sitting between them. The CDR3 protein is CASRARSGPYNEQFF. CDR3 coding DNA: TGCGCCAGCAGGGCACGTAGCGGTCCCTACAATGAGCAGTTCTTC.

This clonotype was seen more than once but under ten times. The chain recombines TRBV2 with TRBJ2-2; TRBD2 aligns across 9 bases. V was clipped by 11 bases and J by 4 bases; unmatched bases: 8. CDR1 SNHLY and CDR2 FYNNEI come from the germline V gene. CDR3 length: 14 amino acids. The CDR3 DNA reads as TGTGCCTGTTCCGGGACTAGCCTCACCGGGGAGCTGTTTTTT. It is translated as CACSGTSLTGELFF.

This clonotype showed up just a few times. The chain links TRBV19 to TRBJ1-1; TRBD1 matches 7 bases. V was pared by 2 bases and J by 5 bases, with 8 bases of the junction left unmatched. Germline V gene lookup returns CDR1 LNHDA and CDR2 SQIVND (reference sequence). The CDR3 has 15 amino acids. The CDR3 region has the DNA TGTGCCAGTAGTATAAACAGGGGAGTAGGGACTGAAGCTTTCTTT. As protein: CASSINRGVGTEAFF. The full variable domain, its missing parts supplied by reference TRBV19 and TRBJ1-1, is DGGITQSPKYLFRKEGQNVTLSCEQNLNHDAMYWYRQDPGQGLRLIYYSQIVNDFQKGDIAEGYSVSREKKESFPLTVTSAQKNPTAFYLCASSINRGVGTEAFFGQGTRLTVV.

The chain joins TRBV27 to TRBJ1-2; 7 bases align to TRBD1. The V and J ends lost 0 bases and 6 bases, in that order; junction bases with no gene match: 4. The length of the CDR3 is 14 residues. Germline V lookup: CDR1 MNHEY, CDR2 SMNVEV (reference sequence). The CDR3 reads CASSLSDRRNGYTF. The CDR3 coding sequence is TGTGCCAGCAGTTTATCGGACAGGAGGAATGGCTACACCTTC.

This clonotype was recorded a few times. The chain combines TRBV7-4 with TRBJ2-7; TRBD2 aligns across 7 bases. The CDR3 consists of 13 residues. V dropped 6 bases and J dropped 7; count of bases not matched to a gene: 9. Per germline, CDR1 SGHVT and CDR2 SQSDAQ. CDR3 nucleotide sequence: TGTGCCAGCAGGTCGGGGGGAGGGCAGGAGCAGTACTTC. Its translation: CASRSGGGQEQYF.

The chain couples TRBV19 to TRBJ2-2; D may correspond to TRBD1 or TRBD2 (6 bases each). From germline, CDR1 is LNHDA and CDR2 SQIVND (reference sequence). Trimming stripped 3 bases from V and 5 bases from J, with 13 bases between. The CDR3 length is 15 residues. The CDR3 loop is CASSIGGEGTGELFF. CDR3 in DNA: TGTGCCAGTAGTATCGGGGGCGAGGGAACCGGGGAGCTGTTTTTT.

The J gene is TRBJ2-7, the V gene TRBV12-3 or TRBV12-4; the match to TRBD1 covers 7 bases. Trimming took 5 bases from V and 6 from J; bases not matched to a gene: 16. This CDR3 contains 16 residues. The CDR3 loop is CASSPLPTGFRIEQYF. As DNA, the CDR3 is TGTGCCAGCAGTCCCCTCCCGACAGGGTTTAGGATCGAGCAGTACTTC.

In this sample, this clonotype turned up a few times. V is TRBV4-1 and J is TRBJ2-1; 11 bases align to TRBD2. Losses at the gene ends were 0 bases for V and 6 bases for J; bases not matched to a gene: 10. The CDR3 totals 18 residues. Germline CDR1 and CDR2: MGHRA and YSYEKL. The CDR3 region is CASSQDERGLAGLNEQFF. DNA of the CDR3: TGCGCCAGCAGCCAAGACGAACGTGGACTAGCGGGCCTCAATGAGCAGTTCTTC.

Only a few counts were recorded for this clonotype. The rearrangement links TRBV6-5 to TRBJ2-7; D uncertain. Trimming pared 10 bases from V and 0 bases from J, leaving 16 bases between. CDR1 MNHEY and CDR2 SVGAGI come from the germline V gene. The CDR3 is made up of 14 amino acids. CDR3 sequence (DNA): TGTGCCATTCACCGGACGGCAGACTCCTACGAGCAGTACTTC. This translates into CAIHRTADSYEQYF.

This chain joins TRBV11-2 and TRBJ2-5; 10 bases match TRBD2. Germline lookup yields CDR1 SGHAT and CDR2 FQNNGV. V was clipped by 5 bases and J by 5 bases; unmatched bases: 14. CDR3 length: 17 amino acids. The CDR3 region has the DNA TGTGCCAGCAGCCACCTCTCGGAGCGGGAGGGAGGTGAGACCCAGTACTTC. Protein: CASSHLSEREGGETQYF.

The rearrangement links TRBV27 to TRBJ2-1, with 9 bases aligning to TRBD2. The V gene end was trimmed by 5 bases and the J gene end by 4 bases; junction bases not matched to a gene: 9. Germline CDR1 MNHEY, CDR2 SMNVEV (reference sequence). The CDR3 extends over 16 amino acids. The CDR3 region is CASSPPAGGTYNEQFF. In DNA form, the CDR3 reads TGTGCCAGCAGTCCCCCTGCGGGGGGGACATACAATGAGCAGTTCTTC.

The chain couples TRBV7-6 to TRBJ2-3, with 12 bases fitting TRBD2. The CDR3 is 18 amino acids. Per the germline V gene, CDR1 is SGHVS and CDR2 is FNYEAQ. Trimming removed 3 bases from V and 3 bases from J; junction bases left unmatched: 10. The CDR3 loop reads CASSFPIITSGGTDTQYF. For the CDR3, the DNA is TGTGCCAGCAGCTTCCCCATAATTACTAGCGGGGGGACAGATACGCAGTATTTT.

This chain joins TRBV2 and TRBJ2-6; no clear D. Germline V gene sequence: CDR1 SNHLY, CDR2 FYNNEI. Trimming left V 3 bases short and J 0 bases short, with 6 bases between. This CDR3 has 15 amino acids. The CDR3 reads CASSDRLSGANVLTF. In nucleotides, the CDR3 is TGTGCCAGCAGTGATAGACTCTCTGGGGCCAACGTCCTGACTTTC.

This rearrangement joins TRBV7-6 to TRBJ2-5; D remains unclear. Trimming stripped 0 bases from V and 1 base from J, with 6 bases between. This CDR3 region has 14 residues. Per germline, CDR1 SGHVS and CDR2 FNYEAQ. The CDR3 DNA follows: TGTGCCAGCAGCTTAGCAGAATTCCAAGAGACCCAGTACTTC. Its translation is CASSLAEFQETQYF.

V is TRBV12-3 or TRBV12-4 and J is TRBJ1-2; D remains ambiguous. The V gene lost 5 bases and the J gene lost 8 bases, with 21 bases spanning the gap. The CDR3 loop spans 15 amino acids. The CDR3 sequence: CASSPPRRTHGGYTF. The CDR3 DNA is TGTGCCAGCAGTCCCCCCCGACGGACCCATGGAGGCTACACCTTC.

The genes are TRBV30 and TRBJ2-3; 9 bases map to TRBD1. The CDR3 contains 15 residues. Germline values: CDR1 GTSNPN, CDR2 SVGIG (reference sequence). V was pared by 4 bases and J by 8 bases, with 13 bases of the junction left unmatched. The CDR3 here is CAWTGTGRIRGTQYF. CDR3 bases: TGTGCCTGGACCGGGACAGGGAGGATCCGTGGTACGCAGTATTTT.

This chain joins TRBV11-2 and TRBJ1-1; a possible D gene is TRBD1 (5 bases). The V gene lost 1 base and the J gene lost 1 base, with 10 bases spanning the gap. The CDR3 contains 15 residues. CDR1 and CDR2 (germline): SGHAT, FQNNGV. The CDR3 DNA reads TGTGCCAGCAGCTTAGCAGGGAACGGGAACACTGAAGCTTTCTTT. Residues: CASSLAGNGNTEAFF.

The V gene is TRBV7-3, the J gene TRBJ2-7, with D hard to call. The CDR3 contains 14 residues. Germline lookup yields CDR1 SGHTA and CDR2 FQGTGA. The V and J ends lost 5 bases and 5 bases respectively, with 16 bases between them. Here the CDR3 DNA reads TGTGCCAGCAGCCCTGCTCCCAGGCCCCACGAGCAGTACTTC. This gives the protein CASSPAPRPHEQYF.

The chain uses TRBV19 and TRBJ1-2; 7 bases match TRBD1. With 7 bases clipped from V and 6 bases from J, the junction kept 8 bases outside the gene matches. This CDR3 has 13 residues. CDR1 and CDR2 (germline): LNHDA, SQIVND (reference sequence). The CDR3 spells CASTPRGKNGYTF. In DNA, the CDR3 is TGTGCCAGTACGCCCAGGGGGAAGAATGGCTACACCTTC.

This rearrangement joins TRBV29-1 to TRBJ2-1; 9 bases align to TRBD2. Looked up from germline, CDR1 is SQVTM and CDR2 is ANQGSEA. Losses at the gene ends were 5 bases for V and 7 bases for J; bases not matched to a gene: 9. The CDR3 loop spans 14 amino acids. This CDR3 is CSVSREGLRNEQFF. Here the CDR3 DNA reads TGCAGCGTTTCGCGGGAGGGCCTGAGGAATGAGCAGTTCTTC.

This chain uses TRBV6-6 with TRBJ2-1; 8 nucleotides line up with TRBD2. This CDR3 region has 15 residues. V lost 4 bases and J lost 4; bases outside the gene matches: 6. Germline V CDR1 and CDR2: MNHNY, SVGAGI (reference sequence). Here the CDR3 reads CASSSSREVYNEQFF. CDR3 coding DNA: TGTGCCAGCAGTTCGTCGCGGGAGGTATACAATGAGCAGTTCTTC.

CDR3 sequence (DNA): TGTGCCAGCAGTGAAGAAGGAAGCGGGGAACTCCAAGAGACCCAGTACTTC. Amino acids: CASSEEGSGELQETQYF. This chain connects TRBV2 to TRBJ2-5; the match to TRBD2 covers 7 bases. The length of the CDR3 is 17 residues. The ends lost 1 base at V and 1 base at J; junction bases unmatched: 9. The germline V gene encodes CDR1 SNHLY and CDR2 FYNNEI. Full variable domain (rest looked up from reference TRBV2 and TRBJ2-5): EPEVTQTPSHQVTQMGQEVILRCVPISNHLYFYWYRQILGQKVEFLVSFYNNEISEKSEIFDDQFSVERPDGSNFTLKIRSTKLEDSAMYFCASSEEGSGELQETQYFGPGTRLLVL.